These 10 T cell receptor beta chains were all obtained from the same sample, sequenced in a study of T-cell memory formation after mild COVID-19. From the 5' RACE reads, TCRdb called clonotypes with MiXCR, one entry per CDR3 protein. The data show 70,000 to 95,000 distinct CDR3 sequences, roughly 13% seen once. Sequenced sample: PBMCs or a T cell subset sorted from them (not recorded which). The receptors derive from a man between 18 and 29 years old who had mild COVID-19 (a few samples of this study predate the infection). Cell type and time point are not known.

V usage is TRBV6-2 or TRBV6-3 and J usage is TRBJ2-3, with no clear D. The CDR3 has 12 amino acids. Trimming cost V 2 bases and J 10 bases, with 10 bases left between them. The germline gives CDR1 MNHEY, CDR2 SVGEGT. The CDR3 loop is CASSYGPKAQYF. The CDR3, as DNA: TGTGCCAGCAGTTACGGCCCCAAGGCGCAGTATTTT.

This clonotype was observed a few times. V and J are TRBV29-1 and TRBJ2-1, with a tentative D call TRBD1 (5 bases). CDR1 and CDR2 (germline): SQVTM, ANQGSEA. Trimming left V 4 bases short and J 9 bases short, with 13 bases between. This CDR3 has 12 amino acids. CDR3 sequence: CSVVRVMGEQFF. In nucleotides, the CDR3 is TGCAGCGTTGTCAGGGTAATGGGTGAGCAGTTCTTC.

The rearrangement uses TRBV30 and TRBJ1-2, with D perhaps TRBD1 (5 bases). Germline loops: CDR1 GTSNPN, CDR2 SVGIG (reference sequence). This CDR3 comprises 14 residues. The germline V and J ends were trimmed by 4 bases and 3 bases, with 15 bases remaining between them. CDR3 nucleotides: TGTGCCTGGACACGAACGGGGGAGGACTATGGCTACACCTTC. Residues: CAWTRTGEDYGYTF.

This clonotype showed up just a few times. The chain uses TRBV9 and TRBJ2-7; no reliable D call. Germline loops: CDR1 SGDLS, CDR2 YYNGEE. Trimming stripped 2 bases from V and 0 bases from J, with 9 bases between. CDR3 size: 14 residues. CDR3 in amino acids: CASSVGPSSYEQYF. The DNA for the CDR3 is TGTGCCAGCAGCGTGGGCCCGAGCTCCTACGAGCAGTACTTC. Using reference TRBV9 and TRBJ2-7 for the parts outside the CDR3, the full variable domain is DSGVTQTPKHLITATGQRVTLRCSPRSGDLSVYWYQQSLDQGLQFLIQYYNGEERAKGNILERFSAQQFPDLHSELNLSSLELGDSALYFCASSVGPSSYEQYFGPGTRLTVT.

The chain employs TRBV10-3 and TRBJ2-2; unclear D gene. Trimming took off 9 bases at V and 6 bases at J, with 17 bases between the two ends. Looked up from germline, CDR1 is ENHRY and CDR2 is SYGVKD. The CDR3 has 14 amino acids. The chain's CDR3 is CAISHHSLPGELFF. CDR3 DNA: TGTGCCATATCCCACCATTCGTTGCCCGGGGAGCTGTTTTTT.

The sample holds many counts of this clonotype. The chain couples TRBV20-1 to TRBJ2-1, with D tentatively TRBD2 (6 bases). The CDR3 consists of 15 residues. Trimming left V 0 bases short and J 2 bases short, with 11 bases between. Germline CDR1 reads DFQATT; CDR2 reads SNEGSKA (reference sequence). The CDR3 protein is CSARDRQRAYNEQFF. Written as DNA, the CDR3 is TGCAGTGCTAGAGATAGGCAGCGGGCCTACAATGAGCAGTTCTTC.

This clonotype was seen more than once but under ten times. The V and J genes are TRBV19 and TRBJ2-1; TRBD2 matches 14 bases. This CDR3 has 13 amino acids. Germline-derived CDR1 and CDR2 are LNHDA and SQIVND (reference sequence). V shed 6 bases, J shed 14 bases, and the junction held 6 bases outside the gene matches. CDR3: CASSLTSGGAEFF. The CDR3 DNA follows: TGTGCCAGTAGCCTGACTAGCGGGGGGGCCGAGTTCTTC.

There are a few counts of this clonotype. The chain combines TRBV12-3 or TRBV12-4 with TRBJ2-7, with D possibly TRBD1 on 5 matching bases. V lost 3 bases and J lost 4, with 16 bases in between. The CDR3 totals 15 residues. CDR3: CASSFGVPGWYEQYF. DNA for the CDR3: TGTGCCAGCAGTTTTGGTGTGCCAGGGTGGTACGAGCAGTACTTC.

V and J are TRBV6-5 and TRBJ1-1, with D tentatively TRBD1 (5 bases). Trimming cost V 0 bases and J 6 bases, with 14 bases left between them. The CDR3 consists of 15 residues. CDR1 is MNHEY and CDR2 is SVGAGI in the germline V gene. CDR3 residues: CASSYSRRDFPEAFF. CDR3 DNA sequence: TGTGCCAGCAGTTACTCGAGGAGGGACTTCCCTGAAGCTTTCTTT.

This clonotype has a handful of counts. This chain joins TRBV4-3 and TRBJ1-2; perhaps TRBD1 as D (5 bases). There are 14 residues in the CDR3. V was clipped by 1 base and J by 6 bases, with 12 bases between them. Germline loops: CDR1 LGHNA, CDR2 YSLEER. In nucleotides, the CDR3 is TGCGCCAGCAGCCAAGCGGGGGGTAGCGATGGCTACACCTTC. It codes for CASSQAGGSDGYTF.